These 10 T cell receptor beta chains were sequenced from one sample in a study of spatial heterogeneity in lung cancer. Whole-study findings and limits: The study found that expanded intratumoral alpha and beta TCR counts tracked tumor mutation counts.

No cognate antigen is known for these TCRs. Regarding time point: sample taken at primary tumor resection. One entry per CDR3 protein, called by TCRdb with MiXCR from the 5' RACE reads. This table holds fewer than 8,500 distinct CDR3 sequences, roughly 7% found once. The sample was lung tumor tissue, taken at surgery. All receptors come from a female donor with early-stage non-small cell lung cancer.

As concerns this clonotype: Given the absence of the conserved phenylalanine or tryptophan at the CDR3 end, a read error is likely. The library was built for alpha chains, so this beta chain is an off-target read and its size means little. The chain carries TRBV6-1 and TRBJ2-7, with TRBD1 identical over 7 bases. Losses at the gene ends were 3 bases for V and 0 bases for J; bases not matched to a gene: 2. The CDR3 contains 14 residues. CDR1 and CDR2 from the germline V gene are MNHNS and SASEGT. CDR3: CASSEDRFSYEQYL. The CDR3 nucleotides are TGTGCCAGCAGTGAGGACAGGTTCTCCTACGAGCAGTACCTC.

This clonotype was recorded at least ten times. Mismatch with germline at one junction end may stem from a read error. Since the library was made to target alpha chains, this beta chain is a stray read and its abundance is not meaningful. This chain links TRBV23-1 with TRBJ1-6; D gene ambiguous. TRBV23-1 is an open reading frame, and its role is uncertain. The CDR3 spans 10 residues. CDR3 bases: TGCGCCAGCAGTCCCTCTCCCCGGCGCTTT. It specifies CASSPSPRRF.

This clonotype came up many times. This beta chain represents an off-target read in a library built for alpha chains; its size is of limited meaning. In DNA form, the CDR3 reads TGTGCCAGCAAAGGGACTAGCGGGAGTCAAGAGCAGTACTTC. This gives the protein CASKGTSGSQEQYF. The chain recombines TRBV28 with TRBJ2-7; TRBD2 matches at 14 bases. The V gene end was trimmed by 7 bases and the J gene end by 7 bases; junction bases not matched to a gene: 6. The CDR3 is made up of 14 amino acids. Looked up from germline, CDR1 is MDHEN and CDR2 is SYDVKM. Full variable domain (remainder filled in from reference TRBV28 and TRBJ2-7): DVKVTQSSRYLVKRTGEKVFLECVQDMDHENMFWYRQDPGLGLRLIYFSYDVKMKEKGDIPEGYSVSREKKERFSLILESASTNQTSMYLCASKGTSGSQEQYFGPGTRLTVT.

This clonotype was found many times. As an off-target read in a library built for alpha chains, this beta chain has a frequency of little significance. The chain combines TRBV11-2 with TRBJ2-5; weak D call: TRBD2 (5 bases). The V gene's germline CDR1 is SGHAT and CDR2 FQNNGV. V lost 0 bases to trimming and J lost 7 bases, with 12 bases between them. There are 14 residues in the CDR3. CDR3 bases: TGTGCCAGCAGCTTAGACTGGCCACGGGGGACCCAGTACTTC. Translation: CASSLDWPRGTQYF.

By share, this clonotype counts as medium-sized. A library made for alpha chains picked up this beta chain off target, so its size means little. The V and J genes are TRBV18 and TRBJ2-7; D ambiguous. The CDR3 runs to 11 residues. CDR1 is KGHSH and CDR2 is LQKENI in the germline V gene. V lost 1 base, J lost 6 bases, and 4 bases lay in between. The CDR3 protein is CASSPRIEQYF. The CDR3 nucleotides are TGTGCCAGCTCACCACGGATCGAGCAGTACTTC.

This clonotype appeared a few times. This beta chain is an unintended read in a library built for alpha chains; its size means little. The rearrangement links TRBV10-3 to TRBJ2-7, with D perhaps TRBD2 (6 bases). Germline-derived CDR1 and CDR2 are ENHRY and SYGVKD. Trimming left V 5 bases short and J 3 bases short, with 11 bases between. The CDR3 is 13 amino acids. This CDR3 is CAISSSDNYEQYF. The CDR3 nucleotides read TGTGCCATCAGTTCTAGCGACAACTACGAGCAGTACTTC.

Many counts were recorded for this clonotype. Since it is a stray read in a library aimed at alpha chains, this beta chain has a size that is not meaningful. The rearrangement joins TRBV7-6 to TRBJ2-1; 8 positions match TRBD2. The V gene end was trimmed by 5 bases and the J gene end by 10 bases; junction bases not matched to a gene: 10. The CDR3 is 14 residues long. Germline V gene sequence: CDR1 SGHVS, CDR2 FNYEAQ. CDR3 bases: TGTGCCAGCAGCCCCAAAAATAGCGGGAACGAGCAGTTCTTC. Encoded protein: CASSPKNSGNEQFF.

This clonotype ranks as medium-sized (0.01 to 0.1%). Because the library targeted alpha chains, this beta chain is an off-target read whose size means little. V and J are TRBV21-1 and TRBJ2-5; the table's D call TRBD1 went unverified against the DNA. TRBV21-1 constitutes a pseudogene. This CDR3 is built from 15 residues. The CDR3, as DNA: TGTGCCAGCAGCAAAGTACGACAGGGGCGGGAGACCCAGTACTTC. This codes for CASSKVRQGRETQYF.

By frequency in the sample, this clonotype is medium-sized. Being off target in a library aimed at alpha chains, this beta chain has a size of little meaning. The genes are TRBV11-2 and TRBJ2-7; D is unresolved. Germline values: CDR1 SGHAT, CDR2 FQNNGV. This CDR3 comprises 16 residues. Trimming pared 6 bases from V and 6 bases from J, leaving 24 bases between. CDR3 region: CASRFAPRPLLGEQYF. The CDR3 coding sequence is TGTGCCAGCAGGTTTGCTCCCCGGCCCTTGTTGGGCGAGCAGTACTTC.

This clonotype is judged medium-sized. This beta chain came through as a stray read in a library set up for alpha chains, and its size says little. The J gene is TRBJ2-7, the V gene TRBV6-5; the D gene is possibly TRBD1 (6 bases). Trimming cost V 2 bases and J 3 bases, with 14 bases left between them. CDR3 size: 15 residues. Germline V gene sequence: CDR1 MNHEY, CDR2 SVGAGI. Here the CDR3 reads CASSYGQGKIYEQYF. In DNA, the CDR3 is TGTGCCAGCAGTTACGGGCAGGGGAAGATCTACGAGCAGTACTTC.